A single sample is the source of the 3 T cell receptor beta chains below, sequenced in a study of CD8 T cells in Susac syndrome. Roughly 0.45 to 1 ug RNA was reverse transcribed with random hexamers. TCRdb re-called the immunoSEQ multiplex PCR reads through MiXCR, storing one row per CDR3 protein. The table has 150,000 to 180,000 distinct CDR3 sequences, roughly 94% seen once. Sequencing used CD8+ T cells from PBMCs. The origin of the receptors is a human donor with multiple sclerosis.

The gene calls are TRBV7-9 and TRBJ1-1, with D tentatively TRBD1 (6 bases). V was pared by 8 bases and J by 5 bases, with 12 bases between. The CDR3 sequence is 12 residues long. Looked up from germline, CDR1 is SEHNR and CDR2 is FQNEAQ (reference sequence). CDR3 bases: TGTGCCAGCGTGCGGCAGGGGACTGAAGCTTTCTTT. It encodes CASVRQGTEAFF.

The chain has TRBV15 and TRBJ2-3; 8 nucleotides align to TRBD1. V shed 1 base and J 2 bases; nucleotides not matched to a gene: 8. CDR3 length equals 17 residues. Per germline, CDR1 LNHNV and CDR2 YYDKDF (reference sequence). CDR3 loop: CATSRGRGQADTDTQYF. CDR3 sequence (DNA): TGTGCCACCAGCAGAGGAAGGGGACAGGCCGACACAGATACGCAGTATTTT. The variable domain in full, with the rest retrieved from reference TRBV15 and TRBJ2-3, is DAMVIQNPRYQVTQFGKPVTLSCSQTLNHNVMYWYQQKSSQAPKLLFHYYDKDFNNEADTPDNFQSRRPNTSFCFLDIRSPGLGDTAMYLCATSRGRGQADTDTQYFGPGTRLTVL.

The V and J genes are TRBV4-1 and TRBJ2-3; weak D call: TRBD2 (5 bases). Trimming left V 0 bases short and J 3 bases short, with 13 bases between. The CDR3 runs to 16 residues. From germline, CDR1 is MGHRA and CDR2 YSYEKL. The CDR3 DNA reads as TGCGCCAGCAGCCAAGAGGCGGGCACGGTTACAGATACGCAGTATTTT. This translates into CASSQEAGTVTDTQYF.